Presented here are 21 T cell receptor beta chains from one specimen sequenced in a study of shared clonotypes between healthy human individuals. Clones were sequenced by immunoSEQ multiplex PCR, and TCRdb holds only the in-frame ones, with some missing. Found here are some 2.1 million clones, 85% to 95% of them singletons; the top ten hold 0.1% to 0.15%. The sequenced sample was naive CD4+ T cells sorted from blood. As to subset: CD45RA+ positively selected. These receptors all stem from a man younger than 35 in good health.

The chain joins TRBV11-3 to TRBJ1-5; D ambiguous. The germline V gene encodes CDR1 SGHNT and CDR2 YENEEA. The CDR3 runs to 17 residues. Trimming removed 3 bases from V and 1 base from J, with 16 bases in between. The CDR3 loop is CASSLSPRHLSNQPQHF. In DNA form, the CDR3 reads TGTGCCAGCAGCTTGTCCCCGAGACACCTGAGCAATCAGCCCCAGCATTTT.

The chain employs TRBV9 and TRBJ2-5, with a possible D match to TRBD1 (5 bases). Trimming took off 0 bases at V and 5 bases at J, with 14 bases between the two ends. The CDR3 sequence is 15 residues long. Germline CDR1 and CDR2: SGDLS and YYNGEE. CDR3 sequence reads: CASSVEGQGAETQYF. The CDR3 DNA sequence: TGTGCCAGCAGCGTAGAAGGGCAGGGCGCGGAGACCCAGTACTTC.

As for this clone: This specimen includes other DNA sequences encoding the same CDR3. The chain is built from TRBV5-1 and TRBJ1-4; tentatively, D is TRBD1 (6 bases). The CDR3 consists of 14 residues. The V end was cut by 0 bases, the J end by 5 bases, with 8 bases between. Germline V CDR1 and CDR2: SGHRS, YFSETQ. The CDR3 DNA sequence: TGCGCCAGCAGCTTGGCGGGGACAAATGAAAAACTGTTTTTT. Protein product: CASSLAGTNEKLFF.

CDR3 sequence (DNA): TGCGCCAGCAGCCAAGAGACCACGGACAGGGGGCTATCAGATACGCAGTATTTT. Its protein product is CASSQETTDRGLSDTQYF. The chain links TRBV4-1 to TRBJ2-3, with TRBD1 matching 11 bases. V dropped 0 bases and J dropped 4; count of bases not matched to a gene: 9. In germline, CDR1 is MGHRA, CDR2 YSYEKL. The CDR3 has 18 residues.

The rearrangement uses TRBV5-1 and TRBJ2-1, with unresolved D. Looked up from germline, CDR1 is SGHRS and CDR2 is YFSETQ. This CDR3 has 15 amino acids. The V and J ends lost 1 base and 0 bases respectively, with 8 bases between them. The CDR3 region is CASSLLSNSYNEQFF. CDR3 DNA: TGCGCCAGCAGCTTGTTGAGCAACTCCTACAATGAGCAGTTCTTC.

There are many counts of this clone. Other DNA variants within this sample encode the same CDR3. CDR3 region: CASSSLRVGELFF. The CDR3 DNA reads TGTGCCAGCAGCTCCCTCCGGGTCGGGGAGCTGTTTTTT. This chain uses TRBV13 with TRBJ2-2; no definite D call. V shed 4 bases and J shed 7 bases, with 10 bases lying between them. CDR1 is PRHDT and CDR2 is FYEKMQ in the germline V gene (reference sequence). The CDR3 has 13 residues.

In its sample, this clone was seen once. Other DNA sequences in this specimen translate into the identical CDR3. The chain links TRBV28 to TRBJ1-5; D not certain. The length of the CDR3 is 12 residues. The germline V gene has CDR1 MDHEN and CDR2 SYDVKM. V lost 5 bases to trimming and J lost 7 bases, with 9 bases between them. The DNA of the CDR3 is TGTGCCAGCAGTCCCCAGGTACAGCCCCAGCATTTT. As protein: CASSPQVQPQHF.

The V and J genes are TRBV28 and TRBJ2-7, with 8 bases matching TRBD1. The CDR3 totals 17 residues. The germline gives CDR1 MDHEN, CDR2 SYDVKM. J was trimmed by 0 bases and V by 4 bases; bases with no gene match: 11. The CDR3 sequence: CASSSATGQGFSYEQYF. For the CDR3, the DNA is TGTGCCAGCAGTTCAGCCACCGGACAGGGCTTCTCCTACGAGCAGTACTTC.

This chain connects TRBV28 to TRBJ2-5; 14 bases match TRBD2. The CDR3 covers 18 residues. The germline CDR1 and CDR2 sequences are MDHEN and SYDVKM. The ends lost 5 bases at V and 2 bases at J; junction bases unmatched: 10. Here the CDR3 DNA reads TGTGCCAGCAGTCTCGGACTAGCGGGGGGCCTTCTTCAAGAGACCCAGTACTTC. Amino acid sequence: CASSLGLAGGLLQETQYF.

The chain has TRBV21-1 and TRBJ1-3. TRBV21-1 is annotated as a pseudogene. The CDR3 extends over 17 amino acids. The CDR3 protein is CASSKGYVFRSGNTIYF. In DNA form, the CDR3 reads TGTGCCAGCAGCAAAGGTTACGTTTTCCGCTCTGGAAACACCATATATTTT.

This chain uses TRBV5-7 with TRBJ2-2, with D possibly TRBD2 on 7 matching bases. TRBV5-7 carries the ORF label, with uncertain function. The germline V and J ends were trimmed by 4 bases and 2 bases, with 18 bases remaining between them. CDR3 length equals 17 residues. The DNA for the CDR3 is TGTGCCAGCAGCCCCCCCCGGGGGGCGCCCAACACCGGGGAGCTGTTTTTT. Translation: CASSPPRGAPNTGELFF.

This rearrangement joins TRBV5-1 to TRBJ1-6; 9 bases map to TRBD1. Germline values: CDR1 SGHRS, CDR2 YFSETQ. CDR3 length equals 15 residues. J lost 11 bases, V lost 4 bases, and 10 bases had no gene match. CDR3 bases: TGCGCCAGCAGCCCCTCGACAGGGGGTTCGACACCCCTCCACTTT. Translation: CASSPSTGGSTPLHF.

The CDR3, as DNA: TGTGCCAGCAGTGAAGCCAAAATTACAGGGTTAGGCTATGGCTACACCTTC. Translation: CASSEAKITGLGYGYTF. The chain employs TRBV6-1 and TRBJ1-2; a possible D gene is TRBD1 (6 bases). Germline assignment: CDR1 MNHNS and CDR2 SASEGT. Trimming cost V 0 bases and J 4 bases, with 18 bases left between them. There are 17 residues in the CDR3.

The chain has TRBV10-2 and TRBJ2-7; 8 nucleotides agree with TRBD1. The length of the CDR3 is 15 residues. V lost 6 bases and J lost 6; bases outside the gene matches: 13. Germline V gene lookup returns CDR1 WSHSY and CDR2 SAAADI. CDR3: CASRNQGAQGGEQYF. The CDR3 DNA follows: TGCGCCAGCAGAAACCAGGGGGCGCAAGGTGGCGAGCAGTACTTC.

CDR3 sequence (DNA): TGCGCCAGCAGCCTAAAACAGGGGGCGGACACTGAAGCTTTCTTT. Protein product: CASSLKQGADTEAFF. The V call is TRBV4-1, the J call TRBJ1-1; 9 bases agree with TRBD1. CDR1 and CDR2 from the germline V gene are MGHRA and YSYEKL. J gave up 3 bases and V 4 bases, and 6 bases lay outside the gene matches. The CDR3 sequence is 15 residues long.

The V gene is TRBV28, the J gene TRBJ2-2, with D possibly TRBD1 on 6 matching bases. The CDR3 loop spans 14 amino acids. Trimming removed 6 bases at V and 4 bases at J, with 12 bases between. CDR1 is MDHEN, CDR2 SYDVKM, per germline. The CDR3 spells CASRSGTSTGELFF. The CDR3, as DNA: TGTGCCAGCAGGTCCGGGACATCCACCGGGGAGCTGTTTTTT. Using reference TRBV28 and TRBJ2-2 for the parts outside the CDR3, the full variable domain is DVKVTQSSRYLVKRTGEKVFLECVQDMDHENMFWYRQDPGLGLRLIYFSYDVKMKEKGDIPEGYSVSREKKERFSLILESASTNQTSMYLCASRSGTSTGELFFGEGSRLTVL.

In its sample, this clone was seen once. The chain uses TRBV2 and TRBJ2-5; TRBD2 might be the D (6 bases). The ends were cut back, 2 bases at V and 4 bases at J, with 14 bases in the middle. The CDR3 loop spans 15 amino acids. CDR1 and CDR2 (germline): SNHLY, FYNNEI. CDR3 sequence reads: CASSEQPGLLETQYF. The CDR3 DNA sequence: TGTGCCAGCAGTGAACAACCGGGACTCTTAGAGACCCAGTACTTC.

V gene TRBV28 combines with J gene TRBJ1-1; no definite D call. The germline V and J ends were trimmed by 6 bases and 1 base, with 18 bases remaining between them. This CDR3 is built from 16 residues. Germline CDR1 reads MDHEN; CDR2 reads SYDVKM. The DNA of the CDR3 is TGTGCCAGCAGCACCGCGGCGGGGAGTCGGAACACTGAAGCTTTCTTT. Encoded protein: CASSTAAGSRNTEAFF.

This chain uses TRBV5-4 with TRBJ2-5, with 8 nucleotides matching TRBD2. The J segment lost 3 bases and the V segment lost 0 bases, leaving 7 bases of the junction unmatched. Germline V gene sequence: CDR1 SGHNT, CDR2 YYREEE (reference sequence). This CDR3 region has 16 residues. The CDR3 coding sequence is TGTGCCAGCAGCTTGGCCTTAGCGGGACTAAAAGAGACCCAGTACTTC. Translated, it gives CASSLALAGLKETQYF.

The chain carries TRBV5-1 and TRBJ2-3; tentative D call: TRBD2 (5 bases). The V gene lost 3 bases and the J gene lost 4 bases, with 12 bases spanning the gap. Per germline, CDR1 SGHRS and CDR2 YFSETQ. This CDR3 has 14 residues. This CDR3 reads CASSSMDSSDTQYF. The CDR3 DNA sequence: TGCGCCAGCAGCTCGATGGACTCCTCAGATACGCAGTATTTT.

The chain couples TRBV6-5 to TRBJ1-6; D gene uncertain. CDR1 and CDR2 (germline): MNHEY, SVGAGI. This CDR3 comprises 16 residues. The ends were cut back, 0 bases at V and 6 bases at J, with 12 bases in the middle. CDR3 residues: CASSYSLSQFNSPLHF. In DNA, the CDR3 is TGTGCCAGCAGTTACTCTCTTTCACAGTTTAATTCACCCCTCCACTTT.